The present TCR beta chain was sequenced within a study of STAT5B mutations in CD4+ large granular lymphocyte leukemia. Study findings and constraints: CD4-sorted patient repertoires seemed more clonal than healthy CD4+ repertoires.

As concerns this clone: Antigen unknown.

The method was immunoSEQ multiplex PCR; TCRdb's version includes in-frame clones alone and lacks a portion of them. The profile covers some 4,900 clones, with around 88% appearing a single time and 60% to 80% taken by the ten largest. The length of the CDR3 is 17 residues. Germline CDR1 SGHAT, CDR2 FQNNGV. The V gene end was trimmed by 1 base and the J gene end by 0 bases; junction bases not matched to a gene: 5. This sequence originates from a man between 35 and 55 years old with CD4+ T-cell large granular lymphocyte leukemia. The specimen sequenced was PBMCs. The V call is TRBV11-2, the J call TRBJ2-3, with 9 bases matching TRBD2. The CDR3, as DNA: TGTGCCAGCAGCTTAGGTGCGGGGGGGCTGAGCACAGATACGCAGTATTTT. The encoded protein is CASSLGAGGLSTDTQYF.